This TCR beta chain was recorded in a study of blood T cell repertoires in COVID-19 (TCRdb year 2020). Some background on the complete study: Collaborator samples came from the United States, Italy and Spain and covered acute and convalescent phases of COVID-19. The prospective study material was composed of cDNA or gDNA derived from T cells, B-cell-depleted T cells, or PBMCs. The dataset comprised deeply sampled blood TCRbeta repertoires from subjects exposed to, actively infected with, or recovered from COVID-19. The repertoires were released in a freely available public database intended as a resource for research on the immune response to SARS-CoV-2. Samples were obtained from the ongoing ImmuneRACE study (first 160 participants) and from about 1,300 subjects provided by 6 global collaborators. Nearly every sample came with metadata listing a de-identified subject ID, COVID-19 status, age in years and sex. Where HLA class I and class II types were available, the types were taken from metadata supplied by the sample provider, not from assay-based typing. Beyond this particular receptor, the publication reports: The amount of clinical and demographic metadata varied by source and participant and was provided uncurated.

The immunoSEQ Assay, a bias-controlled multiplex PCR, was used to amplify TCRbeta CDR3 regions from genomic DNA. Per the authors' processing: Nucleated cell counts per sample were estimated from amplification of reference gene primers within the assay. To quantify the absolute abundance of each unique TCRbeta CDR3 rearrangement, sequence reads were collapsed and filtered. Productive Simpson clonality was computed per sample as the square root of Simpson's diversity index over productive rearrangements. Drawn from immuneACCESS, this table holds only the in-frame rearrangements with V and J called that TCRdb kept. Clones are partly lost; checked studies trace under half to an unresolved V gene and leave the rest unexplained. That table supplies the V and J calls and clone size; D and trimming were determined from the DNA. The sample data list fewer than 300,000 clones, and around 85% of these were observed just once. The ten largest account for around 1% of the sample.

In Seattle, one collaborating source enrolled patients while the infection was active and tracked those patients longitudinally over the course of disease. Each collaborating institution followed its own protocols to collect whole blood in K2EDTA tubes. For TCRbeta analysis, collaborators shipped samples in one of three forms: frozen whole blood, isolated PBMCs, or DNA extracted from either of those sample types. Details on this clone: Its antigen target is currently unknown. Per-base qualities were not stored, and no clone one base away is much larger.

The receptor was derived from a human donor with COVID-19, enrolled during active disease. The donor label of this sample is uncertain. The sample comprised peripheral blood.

CDR3 region: CASSLPTGAGELFF. The nucleotides read TGCGCCAGCAGCCTACCAACAGGGGCCGGGGAGCTGTTTTTT. The chain is assembled from TRBV5-1 and TRBJ2-2; TRBD1 matches 7 bases in the middle. V ends up 4 bases short and J 6 bases short, with an unmatched junction base count of 6. Looking up the germline V gene yields CDR1 SGHRS and CDR2 YFSETQ. The CDR3 runs 14 residues from the cysteine to the phenylalanine. The kept DNA is CDR3 alone, 42 bases in frame from the first base.